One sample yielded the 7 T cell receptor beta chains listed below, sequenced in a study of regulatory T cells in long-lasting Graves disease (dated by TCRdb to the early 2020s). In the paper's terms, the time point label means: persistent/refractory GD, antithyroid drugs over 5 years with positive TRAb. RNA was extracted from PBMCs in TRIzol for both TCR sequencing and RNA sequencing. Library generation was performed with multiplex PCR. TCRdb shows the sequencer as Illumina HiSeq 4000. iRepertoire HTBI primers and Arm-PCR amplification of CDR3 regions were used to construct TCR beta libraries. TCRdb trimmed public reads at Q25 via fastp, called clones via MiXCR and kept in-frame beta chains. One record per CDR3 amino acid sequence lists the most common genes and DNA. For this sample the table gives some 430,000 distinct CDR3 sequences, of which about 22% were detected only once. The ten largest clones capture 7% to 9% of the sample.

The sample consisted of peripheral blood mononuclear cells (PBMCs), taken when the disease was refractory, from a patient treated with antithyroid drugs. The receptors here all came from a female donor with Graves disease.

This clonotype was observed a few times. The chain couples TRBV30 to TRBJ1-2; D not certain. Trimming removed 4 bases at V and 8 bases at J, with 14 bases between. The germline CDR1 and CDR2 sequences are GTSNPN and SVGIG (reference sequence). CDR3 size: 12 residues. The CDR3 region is CAWTSLVGGYTF. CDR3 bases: TGTGCCTGGACCAGCCTCGTGGGGGGCTACACCTTC.

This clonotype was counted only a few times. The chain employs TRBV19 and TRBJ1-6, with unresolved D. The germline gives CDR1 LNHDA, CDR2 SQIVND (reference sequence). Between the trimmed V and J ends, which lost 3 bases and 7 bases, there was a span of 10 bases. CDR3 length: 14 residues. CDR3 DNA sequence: TGTGCCAGTAGTATCGGGGTTACGAATTCACCCCTCCACTTT. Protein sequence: CASSIGVTNSPLHF.

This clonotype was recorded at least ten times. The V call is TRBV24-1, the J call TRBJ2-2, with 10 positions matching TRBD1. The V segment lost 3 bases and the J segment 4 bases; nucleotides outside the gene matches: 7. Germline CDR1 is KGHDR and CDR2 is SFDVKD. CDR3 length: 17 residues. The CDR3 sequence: CATSDQGTGVLTGELFF. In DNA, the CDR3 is TGTGCCACCAGTGATCAAGGGACAGGGGTGCTCACCGGGGAGCTGTTTTTT.

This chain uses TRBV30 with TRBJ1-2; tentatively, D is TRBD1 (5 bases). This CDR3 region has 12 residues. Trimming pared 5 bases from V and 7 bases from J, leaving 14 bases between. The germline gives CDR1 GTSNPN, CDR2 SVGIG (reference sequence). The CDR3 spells CAWGFGDFGYTF. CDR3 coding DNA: TGTGCCTGGGGGTTTGGGGACTTTGGCTACACCTTC.

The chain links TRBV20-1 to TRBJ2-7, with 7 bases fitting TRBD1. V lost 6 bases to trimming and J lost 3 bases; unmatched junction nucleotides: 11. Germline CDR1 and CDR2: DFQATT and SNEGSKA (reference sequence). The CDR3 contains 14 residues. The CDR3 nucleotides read TGCAGTGCAACCAACCGGGACAGCGGCTACGAGCAGTACTTC. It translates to CSATNRDSGYEQYF.

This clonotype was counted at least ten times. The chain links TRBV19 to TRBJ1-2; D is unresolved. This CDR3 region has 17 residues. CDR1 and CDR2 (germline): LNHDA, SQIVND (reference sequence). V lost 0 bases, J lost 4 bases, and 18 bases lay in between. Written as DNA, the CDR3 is TGTGCCAGTAGTATAGATCGTGTGTATCCGAAGACCTATGGCTACACCTTC. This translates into CASSIDRVYPKTYGYTF.

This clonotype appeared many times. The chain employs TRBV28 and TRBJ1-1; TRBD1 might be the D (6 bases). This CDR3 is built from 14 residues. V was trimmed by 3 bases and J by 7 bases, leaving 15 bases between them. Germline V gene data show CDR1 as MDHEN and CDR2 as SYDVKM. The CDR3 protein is CASSFRGSSLEAFF. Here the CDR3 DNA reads TGTGCCAGCAGTTTTAGGGGGTCGAGTCTTGAAGCTTTCTTT.